This T cell receptor beta chain was profiled in a study of cytomegalovirus exposure and HLA in healthy donors. Overall study results and limits: Investigators reported over 150 TCR beta chains as tied to cytomegalovirus. In vitro testing confirmed a few CMV-associated chains as specific for CMV antigens.

About this clone: Its specificity is not known. The junction differs from germline at one of its ends, possibly a read error.

Germline-derived CDR1 and CDR2 are KGHSH and LQKENI. The CDR3 covers 16 residues. The table came from immunoSEQ multiplex PCR; TCRdb's copy has only in-frame clones and leaves some out. The table has tens of thousands of clones, 91% seen once. This chain uses TRBV18 with TRBJ2-1, with D possibly matching TRBD2 (6 bases). Sequences were obtained from PBMCs. The clonotype originates from a man between 18 and 29 years old in good health and CMV-seronegative. CDR3 loop: CASSPQYGEESHEQFF. For the CDR3, the DNA is TGTGCCAGCTCTCCACAATATGGGGAGGAGTCCCATGAGCAGTTCTTC. Full variable domain (outside the CDR3, taken from reference TRBV18 and TRBJ2-1): NAGVMQNPRHLVRRRGQEARLRCSPMKGHSHVYWYRQLPEEGLKFMVYLQKENIIDESGMPKERFSAEFPKEGPSILRIQQVVRGDSAAYFCASSPQYGEESHEQFFGPGTRLTVL.